A selection of T cell receptor beta chains follows, all from one sample in a study of blood T cell repertoires in COVID-19. Produced via immunoSEQ multiplex PCR; TCRdb's table is partial and in-frame only. The table has tens of thousands of clones, around 78% seen once; the top ten hold 15%. Sequenced: peripheral blood. The source of these receptors is a human donor in a cohort sampled during active COVID-19. The CDR3 runs from the conserved cysteine through the conserved F or W. A D gene is named only where the DNA matches it firmly. Clone size is stated in some rows and not others, as once, few, many or a class when expanded.

V	D	length	J	size	CDR3	DNA
TRBV30	TRBD1	15	TRBJ1-1	-	CAWSVRGRGYTEAFF	TGTGCCTGGAGTGTACGTGGCAGGGGGTACACTGAAGCTTTCTTT
TRBV4-1	TRBD1	14	TRBJ1-3	-	CASSRPGQGNTIYF	TGCGCCAGCAGCCGACCCGGACAGGGGAACACCATATATTTT
TRBV25-1	TRBD2	11	TRBJ2-1	few	CASSELAGQFF	TGTGCCAGCAGTGAATTAGCGGGGCAGTTCTTC
TRBV6-2/TRBV6-3	-	16	TRBJ1-5	-	CASSPETGHLLQPQHF	TGTGCCAGCAGTCCCGAAACGGGACACCTCCTCCAGCCCCAGCATTTT
TRBV9	-	15	TRBJ2-6	-	CASSVEGAGANVLTF	TGTGCCAGCAGCGTTGAGGGCGCGGGGGCCAACGTCCTGACTTTC
TRBV5-1	-	14	TRBJ1-2	-	CASSLDSLGNGYTF	TGCGCCAGCAGCTTGGATTCTTTGGGCAATGGCTACACCTTC
TRBV2	TRBD2	14	TRBJ2-1	-	CASNPRTSGDEQFF	TGTGCCAGCAACCCCCGGACTAGCGGCGATGAGCAGTTCTTC
TRBV24-1	TRBD1	15	TRBJ1-2	-	CATSDDKTGGGGYTF	TGTGCCACCAGTGATGACAAGACAGGGGGCGGCGGCTACACCTTC
TRBV9	TRBD2	14	TRBJ2-7	-	CASSRGLAIHEQYF	TGTGCCAGCAGCCGCGGACTAGCGATCCACGAGCAGTACTTC
TRBV19	TRBD2	17	TRBJ2-2	-	CASMPGLAGPNTGELFF	TGTGCCAGTATGCCGGGACTAGCGGGACCGAACACCGGGGAGCTGTTTTTT
TRBV19	TRBD1	17	TRBJ2-1	-	CASSIFGVGTGLNEQFF	TGTGCCAGTAGTATTTTTGGGGTCGGGACAGGGTTGAATGAGCAGTTCTTC
TRBV6-6	TRBD2	17	TRBJ2-5	-	CASSRGTSGRARETQYF	TGTGCCAGCAGTCGGGGGACTAGCGGGAGGGCGAGGGAGACCCAGTACTTC
TRBV7-2	TRBD1	15	TRBJ1-5	-	CASSLGDSVNQPQHF	TGTGCCAGCAGCTTAGGGGACAGTGTGAATCAGCCCCAGCATTTT
TRBV19	-	14	TRBJ1-1	once	CASMARVGYTEAFF	TGTGCCAGTATGGCCAGGGTCGGGTACACTGAAGCTTTCTTT
TRBV7-2	-	15	TRBJ1-2	-	CASSFDRAGIDGYTF	TGTGCCAGCAGCTTTGATCGGGCGGGTATTGATGGCTACACCTTC
TRBV7-3	TRBD2	15	TRBJ2-2	many	CASSPSGGNTGELFF	TGTGCCAGCAGTCCAAGCGGGGGGAACACCGGGGAGCTGTTTTTT
TRBV19	-	17	TRBJ1-6	-	CASSIGDGSSYNSPLHF	TGTGCCAGTAGTATAGGGGACGGGAGCTCCTATAATTCACCCCTCCACTTT
TRBV6-2/TRBV6-3	-	15	TRBJ1-3	once	CASSSGSLTGNTIYF	TGTGCCAGCAGTTCCGGGTCTCTAACTGGAAACACCATATATTTT
TRBV24-1	-	11	TRBJ2-1	-	CATGLLNEQFF	TGTGCCACAGGACTCCTCAATGAGCAGTTCTTC
TRBV6-2/TRBV6-3	-	13	TRBJ2-7	-	CASSYSGSYEQYF	TGTGCCAGCAGTTACTCGGGCAGCTACGAGCAGTACTTC
TRBV14	-	14	TRBJ1-1	-	CASSQDPQGTEAFF	TGTGCCAGCAGCCAAGATCCCCAGGGCACTGAAGCTTTCTTT
TRBV6-6	TRBD1	15	TRBJ2-2	-	CASSSWTGLTGELFF	TGTGCCAGCAGTTCTTGGACAGGCCTCACCGGGGAGCTGTTTTTT